Below, 16 T cell receptor beta chains from the same sample are listed, as sequenced in a study of T cell responses to AZD1222 COVID-19 vaccine. Produced via immunoSEQ multiplex PCR; TCRdb's table is partial and in-frame only. This table holds 55,000 to 80,000 clones, approximately 80% found once. The input for sequencing was peripheral blood, taken on day 0 of AZD1222 vaccination. The origin of the receptors is an adult in good health.

This clone was seen just once. V is TRBV6-5 and J is TRBJ2-3; TRBD2 is a possible D gene (7 bases). Germline CDR1 is MNHEY and CDR2 is SVGAGI. The V end lost 8 bases, the J end lost 6 bases, and 21 bases lay between the germline ends. This CDR3 spans 15 amino acids. CDR3 sequence (DNA): TGTGCCAGCGAATCGGGGGGCGGGAGAGCGGATACGCAGTATTTT. Translated: CASESGGGRADTQYF.

The chain employs TRBV3-1 (or the pseudogene TRBV3-2) and TRBJ2-1; 9 positions agree with TRBD2. The V gene end was trimmed by 2 bases and the J gene end by 9 bases; junction bases not matched to a gene: 8. The CDR3 consists of 15 residues. Germline assignment: CDR1 LGHDT and CDR2 YNNKEL (reference sequence). CDR3 in amino acids: CASSQPGGGAREQFF. In DNA form, the CDR3 reads TGTGCCAGCAGCCAACCGGGCGGGGGGGCCCGTGAGCAGTTCTTC.

The chain uses TRBV11-2 and TRBJ1-5; TRBD1 agrees at 9 bases. In germline, CDR1 is SGHAT, CDR2 FQNNGV. This CDR3 has 15 amino acids. V gave up 4 bases and J gave up 5 bases; unmatched junction bases: 6. CDR3 bases: TGTGCCAGCAGCTCGGGACAGGGATTTTATCAGCCCCAGCATTTT. The encoded protein is CASSSGQGFYQPQHF.

This sequence joins TRBV19 and TRBJ2-7; 9 nucleotides align to TRBD1. Germline loops: CDR1 LNHDA, CDR2 SQIVND (reference sequence). The CDR3 covers 15 residues. After removal of 3 bases from V and 7 bases from J, the junction contained 10 bases not matched to a gene. CDR3 residues: CASSIGTGTLNEQYF. The CDR3 nucleotides read TGTGCCAGTAGTATCGGGACAGGGACCCTCAATGAGCAGTACTTC.

V gene TRBV14 combines with J gene TRBJ2-7, with D perhaps matching TRBD2 (6 bases). The CDR3 length is 15 residues. Germline CDR1 SGHDN, CDR2 FVKESK. Trimming left V 4 bases short and J 3 bases short, with 16 bases between. DNA for the CDR3: TGTGCCAGCAGCCTCGGGGGACTTAAGCTCTACGAGCAGTACTTC. Encoded protein: CASSLGGLKLYEQYF.

This sequence joins TRBV12-2 and TRBJ2-1; the listed D gene, TRBD2, was not tested against the DNA. TRBV12-2 has pseudogene status. The CDR3 has 16 amino acids. CDR3 DNA sequence: TGTGCAAGTCGCCCACGGACTAGCGGGAGTCCCAATGAGCAGTTCTTC. This translates into CASRPRTSGSPNEQFF.

The V gene is TRBV28, the J gene TRBJ1-5; unclear D gene. Trimming removed 7 bases from V and 2 bases from J, with 15 bases in between. Germline V CDR1 and CDR2: MDHEN, SYDVKM. The CDR3 covers 15 residues. The DNA of the CDR3 is TGTGCCAGCACCCTAGGGAGGTCTCGCAATCAGCCCCAGCATTTT. Translated: CASTLGRSRNQPQHF.

J is TRBJ2-3 and V is TRBV11-2; 7 bases match TRBD1. The CDR3 is made up of 14 amino acids. CDR1 and CDR2 from the germline V gene are SGHAT and FQNNGV. Losses at the gene ends were 5 bases for V and 9 bases for J; bases not matched to a gene: 11. The CDR3 region is CASSLGHQQGTQYF. The CDR3 region has the DNA TGTGCCAGCAGCCTCGGGCATCAACAGGGGACGCAGTATTTT.

The J gene is TRBJ1-5, the V gene TRBV12-3 or TRBV12-4, with D uncertain. CDR3 length: 13 amino acids. V lost 10 bases and J 0 bases, leaving 10 bases between the germline ends. DNA of the CDR3: TGTGCCACTCAAGGGCGTAGCAATCAGCCCCAGCATTTT. It encodes CATQGRSNQPQHF.

This chain links TRBV28 with TRBJ1-2; unclear D gene. The germline V gene has CDR1 MDHEN and CDR2 SYDVKM. Trimming pared 10 bases from V and 3 bases from J, leaving 9 bases between. The CDR3 contains 11 residues. Written as DNA, the CDR3 is TGTGCCATCGGACGGGACTATGGCTACACCTTC. Its protein product is CAIGRDYGYTF.

The chain uses TRBV19 and TRBJ1-4; 8 bases align to TRBD1. From germline, CDR1 is LNHDA and CDR2 SQIVND (reference sequence). The CDR3 sequence is 15 residues long. V was clipped by 6 bases and J by 7 bases; unmatched bases: 10. DNA of the CDR3: TGTGCCAGTAGCATGGACAGGGTCGAGTCTGAAAAACTGTTTTTT. Protein sequence: CASSMDRVESEKLFF.

The chain employs TRBV9 and TRBJ1-1, with 7 positions matching TRBD1. V shed 4 bases, J shed 1 base, and the junction held 7 bases outside the gene matches. The CDR3 length is 15 residues. In germline, CDR1 is SGDLS, CDR2 YYNGEE. This CDR3 is CASSTGQLTNTEAFF. The CDR3 DNA reads as TGTGCCAGCAGCACGGGACAGCTGACGAACACTGAAGCTTTCTTT.

The genes are TRBV6-2 or TRBV6-3 and TRBJ2-1; 12 nucleotides agree with TRBD2. The CDR3 runs 16 residues. V trimming: 0 bases; J trimming: 6 bases; junction bases outside the gene matches: 3. Germline loops: CDR1 MNHEY, CDR2 SVGEGT. In DNA, the CDR3 is TGTGCCAGCAGTTACTCCACTAGCGGGGGGCGCAATGAGCAGTTCTTC. It encodes CASSYSTSGGRNEQFF.

CDR3 protein: CASSPQGLGGYTF. For the CDR3, the DNA is TGTGCCAGCAGCCCCCAGGGTCTTGGGGGCTACACCTTC. This chain links TRBV6-2 or TRBV6-3 with TRBJ1-2, with D tentatively TRBD1 (5 bases). Germline V gene sequence: CDR1 MNHEY, CDR2 SVGEGT. V was clipped by 6 bases and J by 8 bases, with 16 bases between them. The CDR3 has 13 amino acids.

The chain joins TRBV5-1 to TRBJ1-2; 7 nucleotides match TRBD1. Germline CDR1 and CDR2: SGHRS and YFSETQ. The CDR3 runs to 14 residues. The ends lost 3 bases at V and 2 bases at J; junction bases unmatched: 4. The CDR3 bases are TGCGCCAGCAGCTCAGGACAGGCAAACTATGGCTACACCTTC. Protein: CASSSGQANYGYTF.

The chain uses TRBV20-1 and TRBJ1-3; 7 bases are shared with TRBD1. The V gene's germline CDR1 is DFQATT and CDR2 SNEGSKA (reference sequence). Trimming cost V 3 bases and J 2 bases; bases outside gene matches: 10. The CDR3 contains 16 residues. The chain's CDR3 is CSASPQGSLAGNTIYF. CDR3 coding DNA: TGCAGTGCTAGTCCACAGGGGAGTCTCGCTGGAAACACCATATATTTT.